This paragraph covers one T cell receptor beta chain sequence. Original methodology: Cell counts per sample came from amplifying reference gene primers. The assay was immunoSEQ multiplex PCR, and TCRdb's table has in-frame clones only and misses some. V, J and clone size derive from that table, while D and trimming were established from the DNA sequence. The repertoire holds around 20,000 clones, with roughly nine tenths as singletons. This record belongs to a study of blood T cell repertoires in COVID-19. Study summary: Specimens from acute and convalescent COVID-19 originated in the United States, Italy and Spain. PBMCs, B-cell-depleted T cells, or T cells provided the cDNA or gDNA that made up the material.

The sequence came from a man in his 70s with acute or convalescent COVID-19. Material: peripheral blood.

CDR3 bases: TGTGCCAGCAGTGACGACAGGGGACCCTACGAGCAGTACTTC. Translating it yields CASSDDRGPYEQYF. The rearrangement joins TRBV7-2 to TRBJ2-7; the match to TRBD1 covers 8 bases. Germline assignment: CDR1 SGHTA and CDR2 FQGNSA. V gave up 6 bases and J gave up 2 bases; unmatched junction bases: 6. The CDR3 sequence is 14 residues long.